This record looks at one TCR beta chain sequence and its context. Its antigen is unknown. The sample comes from a study of cytomegalovirus exposure and HLA in healthy donors. Study-wide background: Earlier sequencing of about 200 million T cells yielded roughly 120 million unique TCR beta sequences. Findings and limits, study-wide: In a later analysis, approximately 15,000 TCR beta sequences were associated with HLA alleles at 0.05 false discovery rate.

The PCR employed 60 Vbeta primers together with 13 Jbeta primers. Only in-frame clones appear in the TCRdb table, and some are missing; sequencing was by immunoSEQ multiplex PCR. The sample has 95,000 to 100,000 clones; roughly 76% are singletons. The CDR3 runs to 15 residues. Germline V gene data show CDR1 as SGHVS and CDR2 as FNYEAQ. Germline trimming cut 2 bases from V and 7 bases from J; bases unmatched to any gene: 7. This TCR was sampled from a man in his forties or fifties in good health and CMV-seronegative. Sequenced input: PBMCs. V usage is TRBV7-6 and J usage is TRBJ2-1; 8 bases line up with TRBD2. CDR3 in DNA: TGTGCCAGCAGCTTAATGGGCGGGAGGTGGAATGAGCAGTTCTTC. Encoded protein: CASSLMGGRWNEQFF.